Listed below are T cell receptor beta chains from one sample, sequenced in a study of cytomegalovirus exposure and HLA in healthy donors. Here immunoSEQ multiplex PCR was the method, and the copy in TCRdb shows in-frame clones only, minus some. The sample contains approximately 180,000 clones, roughly four fifths of which appear only once. Sequenced input: PBMCs. The receptors here all came from a man in his late teens or twenties in good health and CMV-seronegative. Each CDR3 is given with its conserved first and last residue. Each record gives: D gene, J gene, clone size, V gene, CDR3 protein, CDR3 DNA. The D gene is left open where the match is weak. Expanded clones get a size class; other rows say once, few or many, or leave the size out.

TRBD2	TRBJ2-1	NA	TRBV29-1	CSVEDRRMASGRAYNEQFF	TGCAGCGTTGAAGATCGAAGGATGGCTAGCGGGAGAGCGTACAATGAGCAGTTCTTC
TRBD1	TRBJ2-6	once	TRBV15	CATSRGRTGPSGANVLTF	TGTGCCACCAGCAGAGGGAGGACAGGACCCTCTGGGGCCAACGTCCTGACTTTC
NA	TRBJ2-3	NA	TRBV27	CASGPLAADTQYF	TGTGCCAGCGGGCCACTAGCTGCAGATACGCAGTATTTT
NA	TRBJ2-7	NA	TRBV28	CASRAGGRTYEQYF	TGTGCCAGCAGGGCTGGCGGGCGAACCTACGAGCAGTACTTC
TRBD2	TRBJ2-1	NA	TRBV7-9	CASSLEAGGVNEQFF	TGTGCCAGCAGCTTAGAGGCGGGAGGTGTAAATGAGCAGTTCTTC
NA	TRBJ1-1	NA	TRBV6-5	CASSLAGRDTEAFF	TGTGCCAGCAGCCTCGCTGGGAGAGACACTGAAGCTTTCTTT
TRBD1	TRBJ1-2	few	TRBV7-9	CAGGTGGGYGYTF	TGTGCCGGGGGGACAGGGGGCGGCTATGGCTACACCTTC
TRBD1	TRBJ1-1	NA	TRBV27	CASSSPDRGSTEAFF	TGTGCCAGCAGTTCGCCCGACAGGGGGAGCACTGAAGCTTTCTTT
NA	TRBJ2-7	NA	TRBV7-9	CSSSIQGTHEQYF	TGTTCCAGCAGCATACAGGGTACCCACGAGCAGTACTTC
NA	TRBJ1-5	NA	TRBV19	CASSRQGNQPQHF	TGTGCCAGTAGTAGACAGGGCAATCAGCCCCAGCATTTT
NA	TRBJ2-1	once	TRBV29-1	CSVVRAGGPYNEQFF	TGCAGCGTTGTGCGGGCAGGTGGGCCCTACAATGAGCAGTTCTTC
NA	TRBJ2-3	NA	TRBV19	CASSHSRTDTQYF	TGTGCCAGTAGCCATTCTAGAACAGATACGCAGTATTTT
TRBD2	TRBJ2-4	NA	TRBV7-2	CASSGGNIQYF	TGTGCCAGCTCGGGGGGAAACATTCAGTACTTC
NA	TRBJ1-1	NA	TRBV6-6	CASSYEGPTEAFF	TGTGCCAGCAGTTATGAGGGTCCGACTGAAGCTTTCTTT
NA	TRBJ1-1	few	TRBV29-1	CSVEGSPVSGTEAFF	TGCAGCGTTGAAGGCAGCCCGGTGTCGGGGACTGAAGCTTTCTTT
NA	TRBJ1-1	once	TRBV7-9	CASSLFRDSIEAFF	TGTGCCAGCAGCTTATTCAGGGATAGTATAGAAGCTTTCTTT
TRBD2	TRBJ2-4	few	TRBV7-9	CASSSRTSGDMLAKNIQYF	TGTGCCAGCAGCTCCAGAACTAGCGGGGACATGCTCGCCAAAAACATTCAGTACTTC
NA	TRBJ1-1	few	TRBV4-1	CASSQDFVNTEAFF	TGCGCCAGCAGCCAAGATTTCGTGAACACTGAAGCTTTCTTT
TRBD2	TRBJ2-3	NA	TRBV6-5	CASSYGLAGTDTQYF	TGTGCCAGCAGTTACGGACTAGCCGGTACAGATACGCAGTATTTT
TRBD1	TRBJ2-7	NA	TRBV20-1	CSADLTGTAYF	TGCAGTGCTGATTTAACCGGGACAGCTTACTTC
TRBD1	TRBJ1-1	NA	TRBV2	CASNRDSNTEAFF	TGTGCCAGCAATAGGGACAGCAACACTGAAGCTTTCTTT
NA	TRBJ1-4	NA	TRBV4-2	CASSPPEEEGEKLFF	TGTGCCAGCAGCCCACCTGAAGAGGAGGGGGAAAAACTGTTTTTT
TRBD1	TRBJ1-2	NA	TRBV27	CASSSTGGGNYGYTF	TGTGCCAGCAGTAGCACAGGGGGGGGGAACTATGGCTACACCTTC
NA	TRBJ1-3	NA	TRBV19	CASSIGRLFTSGNTIYF	TGTGCCAGTAGTATAGGCCGGTTATTCACCTCTGGAAACACCATATATTTT
NA	TRBJ1-2	NA	TRBV20-1	CSARSGYGYTF	TGCAGTGCTAGATCGGGCTATGGCTACACCTTC
TRBD1	TRBJ2-7	once	TRBV4-1	CASSHGTGSSYEQYF	TGCGCCAGCAGCCACGGGACAGGGAGCTCCTACGAGCAGTACTTC
TRBD1	TRBJ1-5	NA	TRBV5-8	CASSLWGQGPHQPQHF	TGTGCCAGCAGCTTGTGGGGACAGGGCCCGCATCAGCCCCAGCATTTT
TRBD1	TRBJ1-4	NA	TRBV2	CASSLTGPEKLFF	TGTGCCAGCAGCCTGACAGGGCCTGAAAAACTGTTTTTT
NA	TRBJ2-5	NA	TRBV28	CASSHRPTGRETQYF	TGTGCCAGCAGTCACCGACCGACAGGGAGGGAGACCCAGTACTTC
NA	TRBJ1-2	NA	TRBV11-2	CASSPPRGATLYGYTF	TGTGCCAGCAGCCCCCCACGTGGGGCGACTCTCTATGGCTACACCTTC
NA	TRBJ1-2	NA	TRBV19	CASTGRGRYGYTF	TGTGCCAGTACGGGCAGGGGTCGGTACGGCTACACCTTC
TRBD2	TRBJ2-7	NA	TRBV9	CASSVASGRAGNEQYF	TGTGCCAGCAGCGTAGCCTCGGGGAGGGCCGGGAACGAGCAGTACTTC
NA	TRBJ1-4	NA	TRBV7-9	CASNPSRLFF	TGTGCCAGCAATCCCTCTAGGCTGTTTTTT
TRBD2	TRBJ2-1	NA	TRBV25-1	CASSERASGGRYNEQFF	TGTGCCAGCAGTGAGAGGGCTAGCGGGGGTCGCTACAATGAGCAGTTCTTC
NA	TRBJ2-7	NA	TRBV10-1	CASSESDSIYEQYF	TGCGCCAGCAGTGAGTCTGACAGCATCTACGAGCAGTACTTC
TRBD1	TRBJ2-1	NA	TRBV27	CASTISGTGGLENEQFF	TGTGCCAGCACGATATCCGGGACAGGGGGCTTGGAAAATGAGCAGTTCTTC
NA	TRBJ2-7	NA	TRBV5-1	CASSSIQGSGEQYF	TGCGCCAGCAGCTCCATTCAGGGCTCGGGCGAGCAGTACTTC
NA	TRBJ2-3	NA	TRBV6-5	CASSSPGSTDTQYF	TGTGCCAGCAGTTCACCCGGGAGCACAGATACGCAGTATTTT
TRBD1	TRBJ1-1	NA	TRBV5-1	CASSPRQGEGTEAFF	TGCGCCAGCAGCCCTCGACAGGGAGAGGGCACTGAAGCTTTCTTT
NA	TRBJ1-2	NA	TRBV5-1	CASSSRLDGANYGYTF	TGCGCCAGCAGCTCTCGTTTGGACGGGGCTAACTATGGCTACACCTTC
TRBD1	TRBJ2-7	NA	TRBV28	CAITGGGQGLHEQYF	TGTGCCATCACAGGTGGGGGACAGGGTCTACACGAGCAGTACTTC
NA	TRBJ1-1	NA	TRBV27	CASSLGSPRPTEAFF	TGTGCCAGCAGTTTGGGCAGCCCAAGGCCGACTGAAGCTTTCTTT
TRBD1	TRBJ1-6	NA	TRBV29-1	CSAGRDRNSPLHF	TGCAGCGCCGGGCGGGACAGGAATTCACCCCTCCACTTT
NA	TRBJ2-3	NA	TRBV11-2	CASSLSVSDTQYF	TGTGCCAGCAGCTTATCAGTATCAGATACGCAGTATTTT
NA	TRBJ1-3	few	TRBV18	CASSPTEGSGNF	TGTGCCAGCTCACCGACCGAGGGGAGCGGGAATTTT
NA	TRBJ2-7	NA	TRBV29-1	CSAEGDESYEQYF	TGCAGCGCCGAGGGGGACGAATCCTACGAGCAGTACTTC
NA	TRBJ2-5	NA	TRBV1	CTSSPKTSGAQETQYF	TGCACCAGCAGCCCCAAGACTAGCGGGGCGCAAGAGACCCAGTACTTC
NA	TRBJ2-3	NA	TRBV9	CASSVDSRGDTQYF	TGTGCCAGCAGCGTAGACAGCCGGGGGGATACGCAGTATTTT
NA	TRBJ2-7	NA	TRBV6-1	CASSETTSYEQYF	TGTGCCAGCAGCGAAACTACATCCTACGAGCAGTACTTC
TRBD1	TRBJ1-5	NA	TRBV7-9	CASRPQGANQPQHF	TGTGCCAGCAGGCCGCAGGGGGCTAATCAGCCCCAGCATTTT
TRBD2	TRBJ2-7	few	TRBV7-8	CASSLDSRGATYSSYEQYF	TGTGCCAGCAGCTTAGATTCGCGGGGGGCAACCTATAGCTCCTACGAGCAGTACTTC
NA	TRBJ2-2	NA	TRBV11-2	CASSLLVAVNTGELFF	TGTGCCAGCAGCTTACTGGTTGCGGTTAACACCGGGGAGCTGTTTTTT
NA	TRBJ1-1	NA	TRBV11-3	CASSRESSTEAFF	TGTGCCAGCAGCCGGGAGAGTTCAACTGAAGCTTTCTTT
NA	TRBJ1-1	once	TRBV18	CASSPLGQEAFF	TGTGCCAGCTCACCACTCGGACAGGAAGCTTTCTTT
TRBD1	TRBJ1-5	NA	TRBV7-2	CASSLATGGDQPQHF	TGTGCCAGCAGCTTAGCAACAGGGGGGGATCAGCCCCAGCATTTT
TRBD2	TRBJ2-3	NA	TRBV9	CASSETSGGVLGTDTQYF	TGTGCCAGCAGCGAAACTAGCGGGGGAGTTTTGGGCACAGATACGCAGTATTTT
TRBD2	TRBJ2-3	once	TRBV6-6	CASSYKGLLTDTQYF	TGTGCCAGCAGTTACAAGGGACTACTCACAGATACGCAGTATTTT